The 7 T cell receptor beta chains listed next were all sequenced from one sample in a study of T-cell reconstitution after alpha-beta-depleted transplantation in children. Unique molecular identifiers were incorporated when the TCRbeta library was constructed. MiXCR, applied by TCRdb to the PCR reads, yields one record per CDR3 protein. The table has about a million distinct CDR3 sequences, roughly 29% seen once. The source was PBMCs, mostly from graft donor cells, collected 360 days after TCRalphabeta/CD19-depleted stem cell transplant. The receptors here all came from a boy under two years old who had a stem cell transplant for SCID, so the T cells may come from the graft donor.

The V gene is TRBV12-3 or TRBV12-4, the J gene TRBJ2-2; D call uncertain. The CDR3 spans 14 residues. Trimming left V 4 bases short and J 5 bases short, with 11 bases between. In nucleotides, the CDR3 is TGTGCCAGCAGTTCAACCACTGCAACCGGGGAGCTGTTTTTT. Translating it yields CASSSTTATGELFF.

V gene TRBV9 combines with J gene TRBJ2-7, with D maybe TRBD2 (6 bases). Deletions cut 3 bases from V and 5 bases from J, with 18 bases between. The CDR3 covers 15 residues. Per the germline V gene, CDR1 is SGDLS and CDR2 is YYNGEE. As DNA, the CDR3 is TGTGCCAGCAGCGCCAGTTCCGGGAGAGGGCACGAGCAGTACTTC. This translates into CASSASSGRGHEQYF.

V is TRBV5-1 and J is TRBJ2-2; TRBD2 agrees at 7 bases. This CDR3 has 16 amino acids. Germline V gene lookup returns CDR1 SGHRS and CDR2 YFSETQ. V lost 2 bases to trimming and J lost 4 bases; unmatched junction nucleotides: 8. The CDR3 coding sequence is TGCGCCAGCAGCTTAAGCCGGGGGGTGACCACCGGGGAGCTGTTTTTT. Amino acids: CASSLSRGVTTGELFF.

V gene TRBV20-1 combines with J gene TRBJ2-2, with 7 bases lining up with TRBD2. The CDR3 consists of 17 residues. Germline V gives CDR1 DFQATT, CDR2 SNEGSKA (reference sequence). The V segment lost 5 bases and the J segment 4 bases; nucleotides outside the gene matches: 16. The CDR3 loop is CSAFPLLPGGPTGELFF. The CDR3 bases are TGCAGTGCTTTTCCTCTTTTACCGGGGGGTCCCACCGGGGAGCTGTTTTTT.

This clonotype was picked up a small number of times. V usage is TRBV29-1 and J usage is TRBJ1-5; D call uncertain. The germline gives CDR1 SQVTM, CDR2 ANQGSEA. The CDR3 extends over 13 amino acids. Trimming left V 3 bases short and J 0 bases short, with 6 bases between. The CDR3 DNA reads TGCAGCGTTGAGGTGGCTAGCAATCAGCCCCAGCATTTT. Amino acids: CSVEVASNQPQHF.

The chain joins TRBV12-3 or TRBV12-4 to TRBJ1-5, with unresolved D. The CDR3 has 14 amino acids. The V gene lost 1 base and the J gene lost 7 bases, with 11 bases spanning the gap. CDR3 bases: TGTGCCAGCAGTTTAGGGCTGGAATTGCAGCCCCAGCATTTT. Translated, it gives CASSLGLELQPQHF.

This clonotype was seen a few times. The chain links TRBV20-1 to TRBJ2-1, with a tentative D call TRBD2 (7 bases). The V gene lost 5 bases and the J gene lost 9 bases, with 11 bases spanning the gap. The CDR3 contains 11 residues. Germline V gene sequence: CDR1 DFQATT, CDR2 SNEGSKA (reference sequence). The CDR3 reads CSARGGGEQFF. In DNA form, the CDR3 reads TGCAGTGCTCGAGGGGGGGGTGAGCAGTTCTTC.